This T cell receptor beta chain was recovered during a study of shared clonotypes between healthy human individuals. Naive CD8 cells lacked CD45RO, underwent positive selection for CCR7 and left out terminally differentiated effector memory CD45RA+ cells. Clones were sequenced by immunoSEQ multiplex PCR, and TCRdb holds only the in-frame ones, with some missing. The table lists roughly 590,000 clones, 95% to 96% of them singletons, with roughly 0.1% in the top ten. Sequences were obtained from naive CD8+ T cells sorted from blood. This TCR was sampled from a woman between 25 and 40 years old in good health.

In nucleotides, the CDR3 is TGTGCCAGCAGCGGGATCACAGGGTCCCCCTCCTACAATGAGCAGTTCTTC. This translates into CASSGITGSPSYNEQFF. This chain connects TRBV9 to TRBJ2-1, with D tentatively TRBD1 (6 bases). The CDR3 is 17 amino acids. Germline values: CDR1 SGDLS, CDR2 YYNGEE. The V gene lost 3 bases and the J gene lost 0 bases, with 16 bases spanning the gap.